This T cell receptor beta chain is from a study of T cell responses to AZD1222 COVID-19 vaccine. Trimming removed 8 bases at V and 6 bases at J, with 9 bases between. Germline V lookup: CDR1 MNHEY, CDR2 SMNVEV (reference sequence). CDR3 length: 11 amino acids. Assay used: immunoSEQ multiplex PCR; TCRdb lists only in-frame clones, some missing. The sample holds approximately 100,000 clones; 85% to 90% are singletons and the top ten take roughly 1.4%. The sample was peripheral blood, taken on day 0 of AZD1222 vaccination. V is TRBV27 and J is TRBJ2-3; D remains unclear. This TCR derives from an adult in good health. The CDR3 is CASGSWDTQYF. CDR3 coding DNA: TGTGCCAGCGGCTCCTGGGATACGCAGTATTTT.